This T cell receptor beta chain was identified during a study of circulating and synovial CD4+ cells in juvenile arthritis. Sequencing used immunoSEQ multiplex PCR; TCRdb keeps in-frame clones, though not all of them. The sample lists over 15,000 clones, around nine tenths occurring once. The CDR3 loop spans 16 amino acids. J lost 4 bases, V lost 7 bases, and 13 bases had no gene match. Germline values: CDR1 SEHNR, CDR2 FQNEAQ (reference sequence). Notes on this clone: Antigen unknown.

The study, taken as a whole, reports: Overlap with synovium rose as more T cells were sequenced. Circulating pathogenic-like lymphocytes shared a substantially higher fraction of CDR3 sequences with synovium than bulk blood. Circulating pathogenic-like and bulk T cells looked alike by Vbeta family usage. Bulk blood CD4 repertoires were more diverse than these.

The sequenced sample consisted of CD4+ T cells from blood. This clonotype originated in a human donor with juvenile idiopathic arthritis. The chain recombines TRBV7-9 with TRBJ2-7, with 10 bases that match TRBD2. The CDR3 sequence: CASTPLIAGGKYEQYF. CDR3 DNA sequence: TGTGCCAGCACCCCTCTCATAGCGGGAGGCAAATACGAGCAGTACTTC. Full variable domain (outside the CDR3, taken from reference TRBV7-9 and TRBJ2-7): DTGVSQNPRHKITKRGQNVTFRCDPISEHNRLYWYRQTLGQGPEFLTYFQNEAQLEKSRLLSDRFSAERPKGSFSTLEIQRTEQGDSAMYLCASTPLIAGGKYEQYFGPGTRLTVT.